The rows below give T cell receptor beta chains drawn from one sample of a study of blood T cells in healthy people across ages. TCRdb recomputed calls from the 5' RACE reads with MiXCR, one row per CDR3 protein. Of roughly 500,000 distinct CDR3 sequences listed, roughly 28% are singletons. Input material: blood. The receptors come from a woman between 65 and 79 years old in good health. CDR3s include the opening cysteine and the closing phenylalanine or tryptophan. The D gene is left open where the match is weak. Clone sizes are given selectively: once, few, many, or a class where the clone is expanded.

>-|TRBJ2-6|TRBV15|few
TGTGCCACCAGCAGGGACAACTCTGGGGCCAACGTCCTGACTTTC
CATSRDNSGANVLTF
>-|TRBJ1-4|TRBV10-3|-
TGTGCCATCAGTGGAGGTGAAAAACTGTTTTTT
CAISGGEKLFF
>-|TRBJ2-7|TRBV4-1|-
TGCGCCAGCAGCCAAGATCCCCAGGGTAGCGACGAGCAGTACTTC
CASSQDPQGSDEQYF
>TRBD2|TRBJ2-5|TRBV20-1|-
TGCAGTACGTTACTAGCGGGGGGCCCGGAGACCCAGTACTTC
CSTLLAGGPETQYF
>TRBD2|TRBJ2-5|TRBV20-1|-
TGCAGTGCTAGGTCTCCCTGGGAGGGGCAAGAGACCCAGTACTTC
CSARSPWEGQETQYF
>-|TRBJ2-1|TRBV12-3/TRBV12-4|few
TGTGCCAGCAGTTTGAAGGGAACTGAGCAGTTCTTC
CASSLKGTEQFF
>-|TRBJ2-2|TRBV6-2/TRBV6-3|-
TGTGCCAGCAGTTACTCGCCACGACTGAAATCCACCGGGGAGCTGTTTTTT
CASSYSPRLKSTGELFF
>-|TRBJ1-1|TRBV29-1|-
TGCAGCGTTGAAGACCAGGTCGGGACTGAAGCTTTCTTT
CSVEDQVGTEAFF
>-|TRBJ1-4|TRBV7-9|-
TGTGCCAGCAGCTCCGGCCGGGGGGGGAATGAAAAACTGTTTTTT
CASSSGRGGNEKLFF
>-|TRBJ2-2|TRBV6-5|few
TGTGCCAGCAGTTACGGGGCAGGAGGAACCGGGGAGCTGTTTTTT
CASSYGAGGTGELFF
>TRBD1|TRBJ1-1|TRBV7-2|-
TGTGCCAGCAGCCATAGGACAGGGGTGGAAGCTTTCTTT
CASSHRTGVEAFF
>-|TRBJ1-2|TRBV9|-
TGTGCCAGCAGGCAGGCAGGGCAGGGTGGCTACACCTTC
CASRQAGQGGYTF
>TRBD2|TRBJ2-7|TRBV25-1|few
TGTGCCAGCAGTGTGGCGGGGGGTACCTACGAGCAGTACTTC
CASSVAGGTYEQYF
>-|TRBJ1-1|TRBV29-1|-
TGCAGCGTTGTAGGGAGGGCTGGGACTGAAGCTTTCTTT
CSVVGRAGTEAFF
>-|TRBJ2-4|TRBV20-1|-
TGCAGTGCTAGAGAGGGGGTAGCCAAAAACATTCAGTACTTC
CSAREGVAKNIQYF
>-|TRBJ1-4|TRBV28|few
TGTGCCAGCAGTCTCCTGGTGAATGAAAAACTGTTTTTT
CASSLLVNEKLFF
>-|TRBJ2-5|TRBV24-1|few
TGTGCCACCTTAAAAACAGGTCAAGAGACCCAGTACTTC
CATLKTGQETQYF
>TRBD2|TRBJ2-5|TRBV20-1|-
TGCAGTGCCCGCCGCCTGGGACTACAAGAGACCCAGTACTTC
CSARRLGLQETQYF
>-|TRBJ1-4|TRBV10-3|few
TGTGCCATCAGTTTCGGGCCAGCCCCTGAAAAACTGTTTTTT
CAISFGPAPEKLFF
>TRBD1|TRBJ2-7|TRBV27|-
TGTGCCAGCAGTTTGATTCCGGGACAGGCTACCTACGAGCAGTACTTC
CASSLIPGQATYEQYF
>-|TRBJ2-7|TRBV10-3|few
TGTGCCATCAGCGCACCCGACCGGAGCTCCTACGAGCAGTACTTC
CAISAPDRSSYEQYF
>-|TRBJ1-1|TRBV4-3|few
TGCGCCAGCAGCCAAGATTACAGGGAGAACACTGAAGCTTTCTTT
CASSQDYRENTEAFF
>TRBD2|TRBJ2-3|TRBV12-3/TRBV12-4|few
TGTGCCAGCAGGCCGTCTTTAGCGGGGTACGATACGCAGTATTTT
CASRPSLAGYDTQYF
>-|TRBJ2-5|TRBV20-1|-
TGCAGTGCGATTACCGGGGTCTCCCAAGAGACCCAGTACTTC
CSAITGVSQETQYF
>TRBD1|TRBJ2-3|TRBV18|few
TGTGCCAGCTCACCGAGGGGGCTTACGGATACGCAGTATTTT
CASSPRGLTDTQYF
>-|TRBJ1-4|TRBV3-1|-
TGTGCCAGCAGCCGAGGGGGTGAAAAACTGTTTTTT
CASSRGGEKLFF
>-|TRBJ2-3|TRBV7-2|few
TGTGCCAGTCTTCCCCCCACGACAGCTGCGCAGTATTTT
CASLPPTTAAQYF
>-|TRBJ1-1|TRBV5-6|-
TGTGCCAGCAGCTTGGGGGGGGCGTGCACTGAAGCTTTCTTT
CASSLGGACTEAFF
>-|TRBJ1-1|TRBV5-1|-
TGCGCCAGCAGCTTCCGGGGGCAGGACACTGAAGCTTTCTTT
CASSFRGQDTEAFF
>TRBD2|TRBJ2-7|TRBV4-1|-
TGCGCCAGCAGCTTGGGTATCGGGGGAGGGAGCTCCTACGAGCAGTACTTC
CASSLGIGGGSSYEQYF
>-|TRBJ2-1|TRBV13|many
TGTGCCAGCAGCCTCCGGGGGAGCTCCTACAATGAGCAGTTCTTC
CASSLRGSSYNEQFF
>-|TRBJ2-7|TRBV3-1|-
TGTGCCAGCAGCCAAGAGACTAGAAAGCAGTACTTC
CASSQETRKQYF
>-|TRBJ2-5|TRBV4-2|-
TGTGCCAGCAGCCAAGGTGTAGGCGGAGAGTGGGAGACCCAGTACTTC
CASSQGVGGEWETQYF
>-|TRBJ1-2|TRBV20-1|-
TGCAGTGCTAGAGGGACAGATCCCTATGGCTACACCTTC
CSARGTDPYGYTF
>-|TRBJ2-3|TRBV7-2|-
TGTGCCAGCAGCCTCCGGGGCGCGGGGCAGAACCCTAGCACAGATACGCAGTATTTT
CASSLRGAGQNPSTDTQYF
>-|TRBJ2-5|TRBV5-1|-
TGCGCCAGCAGCCGAGGAAGGGATGGAGAGACCCAGTACTTC
CASSRGRDGETQYF
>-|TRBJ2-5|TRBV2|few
TGTGCCAGCAGACCCGGGACCGAGGAGACCCAGTACTTC
CASRPGTEETQYF
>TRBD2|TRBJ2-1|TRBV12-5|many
TGTGCTAGTGGCCTTGGGACTAGCGGCGTTAATGAGCAGTTCTTC
CASGLGTSGVNEQFF
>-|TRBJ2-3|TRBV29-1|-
TGCAGCGTAACGGGACGGCTCACAGATACGCAGTATTTT
CSVTGRLTDTQYF
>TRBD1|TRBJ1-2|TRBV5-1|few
TGCGCCAGCAGCATGGGACAGGGAGTTGAGGGCTACACCTTC
CASSMGQGVEGYTF
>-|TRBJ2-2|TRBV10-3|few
TGTGCCATCCAGAGTGGCACCGGGGAGCTGTTTTTT
CAIQSGTGELFF
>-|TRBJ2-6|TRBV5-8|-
TGTGCCAGCAGCTTGTACACGGGCCCTGGGGCCAACGTCCTGACTTTC
CASSLYTGPGANVLTF
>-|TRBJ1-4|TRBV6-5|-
TGTGCCAGCAGTTACTCACATCGGCCAACTAATGAAAAACTGTTTTTT
CASSYSHRPTNEKLFF
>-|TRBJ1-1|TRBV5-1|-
TGCGCCAGCAGCTTTAATTACGGGAACACTGAAGCTTTCTTT
CASSFNYGNTEAFF
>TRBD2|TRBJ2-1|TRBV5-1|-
TGCGCCAGCAGCTTGGCCGTTAGCGGGGGTTACAATGAGCAGTTCTTC
CASSLAVSGGYNEQFF
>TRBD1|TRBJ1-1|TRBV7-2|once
TGTGCCAGCAGCTTAACCGGGACAGGGAGATTGAACACTGAAGCTTTCTTT
CASSLTGTGRLNTEAFF
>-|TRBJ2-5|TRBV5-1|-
TGCGCCAGCAGCCGAAAGGGAGGAGGAGAAGAGACCCAGTACTTC
CASSRKGGGEETQYF
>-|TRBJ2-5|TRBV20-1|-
TGCAGTGCTAGAGACTGGAATAGCTTAACAGAGACCCAGTACTTC
CSARDWNSLTETQYF
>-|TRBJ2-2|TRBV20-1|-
TGCAGTGCCTTGGGGCGACTGAACACCGGGGAGCTGTTTTTT
CSALGRLNTGELFF
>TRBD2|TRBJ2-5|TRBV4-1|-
TGCGCCAGCAGCCAAGAAGTGCGGGGGGGGAGAGAGACCCAGTACTTC
CASSQEVRGGRETQYF